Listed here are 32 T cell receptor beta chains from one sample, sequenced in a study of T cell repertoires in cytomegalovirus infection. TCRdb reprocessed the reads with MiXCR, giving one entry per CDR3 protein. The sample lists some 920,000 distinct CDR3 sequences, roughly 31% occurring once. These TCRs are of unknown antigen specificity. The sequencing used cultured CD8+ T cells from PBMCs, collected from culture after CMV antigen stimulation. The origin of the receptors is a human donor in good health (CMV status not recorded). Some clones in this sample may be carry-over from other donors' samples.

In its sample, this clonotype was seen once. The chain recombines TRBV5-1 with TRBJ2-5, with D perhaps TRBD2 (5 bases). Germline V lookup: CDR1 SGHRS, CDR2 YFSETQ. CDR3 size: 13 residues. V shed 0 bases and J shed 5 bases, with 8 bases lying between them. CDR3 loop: CASSLATGETQYF. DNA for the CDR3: TGCGCCAGCAGCTTGGCCACGGGGGAGACCCAGTACTTC.

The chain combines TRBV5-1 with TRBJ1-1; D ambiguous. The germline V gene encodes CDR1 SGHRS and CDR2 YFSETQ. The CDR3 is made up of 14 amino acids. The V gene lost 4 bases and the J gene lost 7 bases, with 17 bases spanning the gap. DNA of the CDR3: TGCGCCAGCAGCCCCAATCTGGCCCGGAATGAAGCTTTCTTT. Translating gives CASSPNLARNEAFF.

The CDR3, as DNA: TGCGCCAGCAGCTTGGTTACTAGCGGGGCGGACACCGGGGAGCTGTTTTTT. It specifies CASSLVTSGADTGELFF. The V and J genes are TRBV5-1 and TRBJ2-2; 10 bases agree with TRBD2. Germline V CDR1 and CDR2: SGHRS, YFSETQ. With 0 bases clipped from V and 3 bases from J, the junction kept 5 bases outside the gene matches. The CDR3 has 17 amino acids.

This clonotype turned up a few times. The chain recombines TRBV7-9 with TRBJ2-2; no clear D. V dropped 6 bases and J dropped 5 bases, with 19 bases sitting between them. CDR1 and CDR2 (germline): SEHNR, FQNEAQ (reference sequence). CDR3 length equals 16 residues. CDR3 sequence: CASSDVRFSSTGELFF. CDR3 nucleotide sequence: TGTGCCAGCAGTGACGTAAGATTCTCAAGTACCGGGGAGCTGTTTTTT.

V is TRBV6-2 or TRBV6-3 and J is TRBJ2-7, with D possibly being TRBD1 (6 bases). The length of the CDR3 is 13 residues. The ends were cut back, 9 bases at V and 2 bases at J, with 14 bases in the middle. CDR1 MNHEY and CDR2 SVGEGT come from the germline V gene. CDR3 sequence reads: CASEGVETYEQYV. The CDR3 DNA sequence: TGTGCCAGTGAGGGGGTAGAAACCTACGAGCAGTACGTC.

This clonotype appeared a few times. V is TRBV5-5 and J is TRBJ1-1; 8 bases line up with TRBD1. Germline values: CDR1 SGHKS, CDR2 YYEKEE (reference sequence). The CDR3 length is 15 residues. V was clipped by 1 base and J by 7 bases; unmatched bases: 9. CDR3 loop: CASSLRDRRPIEAFF. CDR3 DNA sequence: TGTGCCAGCAGCTTGCGGGACAGGCGCCCAATTGAAGCTTTCTTT.

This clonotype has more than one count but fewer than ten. CDR3 nucleotide sequence: TGTGCCAGCAGCTTACTACAGGGGGTCGGAGAGACCCAGTACTTC. It translates to CASSLLQGVGETQYF. The chain employs TRBV7-9 and TRBJ2-5, with 8 nucleotides matching TRBD1. The junction had 6 bases not matched to a gene; V was cut back by 2 bases and J by 4 bases. Germline CDR1 is SEHNR and CDR2 is FQNEAQ (reference sequence). This CDR3 is 15 amino acids long.

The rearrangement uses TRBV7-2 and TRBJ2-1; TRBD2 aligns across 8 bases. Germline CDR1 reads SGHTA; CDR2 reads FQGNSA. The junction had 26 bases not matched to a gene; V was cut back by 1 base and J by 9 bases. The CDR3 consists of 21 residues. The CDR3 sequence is CASSLEGPFGKRGWPLSEQFF. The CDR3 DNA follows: TGTGCCAGCAGCTTAGAGGGCCCGTTCGGGAAGCGGGGGTGGCCCCTCAGTGAGCAGTTCTTC.

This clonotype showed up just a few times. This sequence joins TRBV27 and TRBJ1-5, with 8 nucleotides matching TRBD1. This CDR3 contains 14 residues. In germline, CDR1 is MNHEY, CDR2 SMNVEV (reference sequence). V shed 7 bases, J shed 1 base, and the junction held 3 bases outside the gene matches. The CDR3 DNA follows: TGTGCCAGCAACACAGGGGGGAGCAATCAGCCCCAGCATTTT. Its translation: CASNTGGSNQPQHF.

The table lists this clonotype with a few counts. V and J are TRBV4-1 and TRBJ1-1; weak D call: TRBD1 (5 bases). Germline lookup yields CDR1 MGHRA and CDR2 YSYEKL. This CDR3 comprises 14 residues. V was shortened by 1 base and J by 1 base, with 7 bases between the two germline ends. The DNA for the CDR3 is TGCGCCAGCAGCCAAGCCGGGGGGAACACTGAAGCTTTCTTT. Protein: CASSQAGGNTEAFF.

CDR3 in amino acids: CASSLARNNQPQHF. For the CDR3, the DNA is TGTGCCAGCAGTTTAGCGAGGAACAATCAGCCCCAGCATTTT. The V and J genes are TRBV12-3 or TRBV12-4 and TRBJ1-5; no firm D call. Trimming took 0 bases from V and 3 from J, leaving 6 bases between them. The CDR3 has 14 amino acids.

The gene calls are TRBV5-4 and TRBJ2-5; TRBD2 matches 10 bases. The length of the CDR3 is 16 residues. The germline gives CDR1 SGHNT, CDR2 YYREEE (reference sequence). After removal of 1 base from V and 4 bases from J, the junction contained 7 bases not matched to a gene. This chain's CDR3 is CASSLLAGAGRETQYF. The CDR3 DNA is TGTGCCAGCAGCTTGCTAGCGGGGGCCGGGAGAGAGACCCAGTACTTC.

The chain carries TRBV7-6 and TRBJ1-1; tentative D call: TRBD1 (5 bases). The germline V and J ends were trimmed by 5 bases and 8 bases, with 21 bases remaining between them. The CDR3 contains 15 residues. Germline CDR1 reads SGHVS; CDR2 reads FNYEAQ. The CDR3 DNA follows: TGTGCCAGCAGCCCGATTTGGGACGTACCCGGGGAAGCTTTCTTT. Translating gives CASSPIWDVPGEAFF.

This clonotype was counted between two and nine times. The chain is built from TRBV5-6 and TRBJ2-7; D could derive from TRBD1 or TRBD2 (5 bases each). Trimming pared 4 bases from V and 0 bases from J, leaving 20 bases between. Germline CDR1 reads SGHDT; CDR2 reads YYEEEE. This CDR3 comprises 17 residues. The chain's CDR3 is CASSPVVRDGTSYEQYV. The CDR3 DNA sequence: TGTGCCAGCAGCCCAGTAGTCCGGGACGGGACCTCCTACGAGCAGTACGTC.

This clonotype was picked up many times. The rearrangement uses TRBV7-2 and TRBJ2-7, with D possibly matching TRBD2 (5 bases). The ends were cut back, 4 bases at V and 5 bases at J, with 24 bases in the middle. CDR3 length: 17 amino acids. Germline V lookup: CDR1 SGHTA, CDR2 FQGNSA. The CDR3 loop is CASSSTPTGLAFHEQYF. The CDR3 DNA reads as TGTGCCAGCAGCTCAACTCCGACCGGGCTAGCTTTTCACGAGCAGTACTTC.

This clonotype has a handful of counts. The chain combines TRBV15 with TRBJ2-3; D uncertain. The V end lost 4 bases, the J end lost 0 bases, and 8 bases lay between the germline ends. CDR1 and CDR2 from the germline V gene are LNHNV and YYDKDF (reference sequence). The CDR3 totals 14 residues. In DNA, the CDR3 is TGTGCCACCAGCACCTCTACTAGCACAGATACGCAGTATTTT. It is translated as CATSTSTSTDTQYF.

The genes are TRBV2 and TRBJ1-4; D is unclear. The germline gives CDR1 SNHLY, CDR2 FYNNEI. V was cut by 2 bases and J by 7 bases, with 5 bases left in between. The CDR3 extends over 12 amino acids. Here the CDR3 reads CASSEFGEKLFF. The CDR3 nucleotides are TGTGCCAGCAGTGAATTTGGTGAAAAACTGTTTTTT.

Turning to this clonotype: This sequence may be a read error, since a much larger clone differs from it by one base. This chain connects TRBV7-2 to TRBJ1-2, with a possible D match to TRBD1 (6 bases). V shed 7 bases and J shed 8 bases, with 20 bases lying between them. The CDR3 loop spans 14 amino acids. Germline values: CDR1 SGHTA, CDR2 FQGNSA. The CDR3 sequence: CASNFQGGSEGYTF. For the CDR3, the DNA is TGTGCCAGCAACTTTCAAGGGGGTAGTGAGGGCTACACCTTC.

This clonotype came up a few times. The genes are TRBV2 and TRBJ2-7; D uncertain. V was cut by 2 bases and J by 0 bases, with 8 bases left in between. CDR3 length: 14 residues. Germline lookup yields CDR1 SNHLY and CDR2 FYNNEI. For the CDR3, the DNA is TGTGCCAGCAGTGAATGGTCCACCTCCTACGAGCAGTACTTC. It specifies CASSEWSTSYEQYF.

This CDR3 is CASSETPGLHYGYTF. The CDR3 DNA follows: TGTGCCAGCAGTGAGACCCCAGGATTGCACTATGGCTACACCTTC. This sequence joins TRBV6-5 and TRBJ1-2, with D unclear. The CDR3 contains 15 residues. The V gene's germline CDR1 is MNHEY and CDR2 SVGAGI. V gave up 5 bases and J gave up 3 bases, with 16 bases separating them.

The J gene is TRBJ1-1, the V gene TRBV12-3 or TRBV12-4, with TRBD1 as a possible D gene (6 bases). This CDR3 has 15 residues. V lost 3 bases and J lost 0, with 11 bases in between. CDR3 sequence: CASSLGEGVNTEAFF. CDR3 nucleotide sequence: TGTGCCAGCAGTTTGGGGGAGGGGGTGAACACTGAAGCTTTCTTT.

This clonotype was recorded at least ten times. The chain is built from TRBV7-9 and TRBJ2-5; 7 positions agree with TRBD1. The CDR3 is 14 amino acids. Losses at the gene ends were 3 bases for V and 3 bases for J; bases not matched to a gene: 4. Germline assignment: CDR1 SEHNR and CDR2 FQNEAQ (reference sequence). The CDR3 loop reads CASSFPGQEETQYF. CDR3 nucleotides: TGTGCCAGCAGCTTCCCTGGACAGGAAGAGACCCAGTACTTC.

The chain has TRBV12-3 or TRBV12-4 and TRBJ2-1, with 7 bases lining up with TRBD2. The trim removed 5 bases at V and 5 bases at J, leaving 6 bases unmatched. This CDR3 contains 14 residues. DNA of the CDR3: TGTGCCAGCAGTCCCCTTGGGGGGGACAATGAGCAGTTCTTC. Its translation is CASSPLGGDNEQFF.

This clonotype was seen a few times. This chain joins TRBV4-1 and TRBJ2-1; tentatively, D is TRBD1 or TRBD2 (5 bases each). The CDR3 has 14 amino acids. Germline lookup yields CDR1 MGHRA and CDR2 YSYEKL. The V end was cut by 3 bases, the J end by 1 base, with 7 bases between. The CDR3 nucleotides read TGCGCCAGCAGCCACGGGGCTTCCTACAATGAGCAGTTCTTC. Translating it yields CASSHGASYNEQFF.

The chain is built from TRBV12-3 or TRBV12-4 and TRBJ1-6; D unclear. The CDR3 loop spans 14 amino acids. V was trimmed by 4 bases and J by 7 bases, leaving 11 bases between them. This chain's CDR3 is CASSYYDQNSPLHF. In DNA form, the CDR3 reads TGTGCCAGCAGTTACTACGACCAGAATTCACCCCTCCACTTT.

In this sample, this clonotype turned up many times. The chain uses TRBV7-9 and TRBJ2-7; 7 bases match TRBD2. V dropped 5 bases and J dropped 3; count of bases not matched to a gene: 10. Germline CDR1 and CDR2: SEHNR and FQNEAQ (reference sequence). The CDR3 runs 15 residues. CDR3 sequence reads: CASSHRRGGVYEQYF. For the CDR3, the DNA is TGTGCCAGCAGCCACAGGCGGGGAGGGGTCTACGAGCAGTACTTC. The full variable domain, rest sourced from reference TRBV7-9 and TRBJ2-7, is DTGVSQNPRHKITKRGQNVTFRCDPISEHNRLYWYRQTLGQGPEFLTYFQNEAQLEKSRLLSDRFSAERPKGSFSTLEIQRTEQGDSAMYLCASSHRRGGVYEQYFGPGTRLTVT.

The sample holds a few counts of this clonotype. CDR3 amino acids: CATSDSPQTQYF. The DNA for the CDR3 is TGTGCCACCAGTGATTCCCCGCAGACCCAGTACTTC. V gene TRBV24-1 combines with J gene TRBJ2-5; D call uncertain. Germline loops: CDR1 KGHDR, CDR2 SFDVKD. V was pared by 2 bases and J by 6 bases, with 6 bases between. The CDR3 spans 12 residues.

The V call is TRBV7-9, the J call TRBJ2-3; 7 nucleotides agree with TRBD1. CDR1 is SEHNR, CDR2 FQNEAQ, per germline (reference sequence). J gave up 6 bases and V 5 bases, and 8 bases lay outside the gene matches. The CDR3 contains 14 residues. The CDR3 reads CASSPRQGMDTQYF. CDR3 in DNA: TGTGCCAGCAGCCCCCGACAGGGAATGGATACGCAGTATTTT.

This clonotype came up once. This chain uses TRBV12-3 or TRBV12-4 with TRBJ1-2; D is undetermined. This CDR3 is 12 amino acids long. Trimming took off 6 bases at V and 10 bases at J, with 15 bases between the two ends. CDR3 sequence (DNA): TGTGCCAGCAGCCCGGGTCGTCTTGACTACACCTTC. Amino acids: CASSPGRLDYTF.

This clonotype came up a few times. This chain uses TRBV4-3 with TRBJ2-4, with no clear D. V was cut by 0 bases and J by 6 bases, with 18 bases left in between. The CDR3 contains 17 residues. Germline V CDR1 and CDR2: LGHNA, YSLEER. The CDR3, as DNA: TGCGCCAGCAGCCAAGATCCCTGGGATCCCCTAAGAAACATTCAGTACTTC. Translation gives CASSQDPWDPLRNIQYF.

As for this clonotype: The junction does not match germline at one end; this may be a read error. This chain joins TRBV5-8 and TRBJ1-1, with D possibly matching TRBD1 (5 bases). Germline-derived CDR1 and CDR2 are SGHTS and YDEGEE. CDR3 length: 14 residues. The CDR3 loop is CANSSGIRGTEAFF. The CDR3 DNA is TGTGCCAACAGCTCAGGGATTCGGGGGACTGAAGCTTTCTTT.

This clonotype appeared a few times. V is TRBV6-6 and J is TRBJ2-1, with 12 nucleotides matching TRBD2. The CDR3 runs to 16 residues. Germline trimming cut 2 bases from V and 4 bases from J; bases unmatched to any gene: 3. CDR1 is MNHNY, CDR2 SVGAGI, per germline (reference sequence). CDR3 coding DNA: TGTGCCAGCAGTTACGTCGGACTAGCGGGGTACAATGAGCAGTTCTTC. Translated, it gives CASSYVGLAGYNEQFF.